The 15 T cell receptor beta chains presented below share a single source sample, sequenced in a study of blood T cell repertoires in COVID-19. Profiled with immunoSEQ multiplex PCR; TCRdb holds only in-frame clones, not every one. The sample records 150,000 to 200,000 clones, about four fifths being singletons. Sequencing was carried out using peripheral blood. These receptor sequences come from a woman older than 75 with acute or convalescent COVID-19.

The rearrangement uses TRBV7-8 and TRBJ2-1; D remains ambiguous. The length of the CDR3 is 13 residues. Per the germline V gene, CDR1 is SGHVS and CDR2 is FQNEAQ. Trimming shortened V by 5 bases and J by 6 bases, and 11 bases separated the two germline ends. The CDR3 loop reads CASSPTLRNEQFF. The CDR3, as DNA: TGTGCCAGCAGCCCCACATTACGCAATGAGCAGTTCTTC.

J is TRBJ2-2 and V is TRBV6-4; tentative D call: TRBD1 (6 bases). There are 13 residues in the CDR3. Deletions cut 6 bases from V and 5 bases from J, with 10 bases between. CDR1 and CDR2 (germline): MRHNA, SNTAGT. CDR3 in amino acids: CASSPQGTGELFF. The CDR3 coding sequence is TGTGCCAGCAGCCCCCAGGGGACCGGGGAGCTGTTTTTT.

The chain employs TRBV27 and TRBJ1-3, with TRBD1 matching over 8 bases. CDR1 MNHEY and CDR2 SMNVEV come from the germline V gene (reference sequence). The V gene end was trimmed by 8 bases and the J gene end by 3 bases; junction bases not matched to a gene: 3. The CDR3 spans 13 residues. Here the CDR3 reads CASRTGGGNTIYF. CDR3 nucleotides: TGTGCCAGCCGTACAGGGGGTGGAAACACCATATATTTT.

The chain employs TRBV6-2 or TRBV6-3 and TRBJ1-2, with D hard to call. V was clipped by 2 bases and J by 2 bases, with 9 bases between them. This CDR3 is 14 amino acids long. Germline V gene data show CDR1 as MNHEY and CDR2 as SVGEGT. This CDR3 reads CASSYQTLNYGYTF. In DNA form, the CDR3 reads TGTGCCAGCAGTTACCAGACTTTAAACTATGGCTACACCTTC.

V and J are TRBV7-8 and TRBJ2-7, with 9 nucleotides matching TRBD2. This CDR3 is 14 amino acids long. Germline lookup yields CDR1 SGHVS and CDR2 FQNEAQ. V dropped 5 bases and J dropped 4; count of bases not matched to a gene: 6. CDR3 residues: CASSLSGSVYEQYF. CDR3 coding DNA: TGTGCCAGCAGCCTTAGCGGGAGTGTTTACGAGCAGTACTTC.

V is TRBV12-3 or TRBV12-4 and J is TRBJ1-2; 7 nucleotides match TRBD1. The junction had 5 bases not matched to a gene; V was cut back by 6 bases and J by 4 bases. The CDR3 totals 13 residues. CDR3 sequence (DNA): TGTGCCAGCAGCCCGACAGGGCCCTATGGCTACACCTTC. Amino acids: CASSPTGPYGYTF.

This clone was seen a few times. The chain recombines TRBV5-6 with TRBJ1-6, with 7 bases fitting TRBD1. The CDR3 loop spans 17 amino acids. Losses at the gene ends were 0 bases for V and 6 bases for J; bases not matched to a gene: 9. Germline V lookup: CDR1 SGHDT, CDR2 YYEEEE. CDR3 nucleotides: TGTGCCAGCAGCTTGGGTATACCGGGACAGCTTAATTCACCCCTCCACTTT. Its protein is CASSLGIPGQLNSPLHF.

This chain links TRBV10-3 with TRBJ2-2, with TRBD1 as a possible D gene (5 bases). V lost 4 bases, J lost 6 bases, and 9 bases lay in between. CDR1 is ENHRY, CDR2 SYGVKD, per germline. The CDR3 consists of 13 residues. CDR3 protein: CAISGQGAGELFF. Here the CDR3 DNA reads TGTGCCATCAGTGGGCAGGGTGCCGGGGAGCTGTTTTTT.

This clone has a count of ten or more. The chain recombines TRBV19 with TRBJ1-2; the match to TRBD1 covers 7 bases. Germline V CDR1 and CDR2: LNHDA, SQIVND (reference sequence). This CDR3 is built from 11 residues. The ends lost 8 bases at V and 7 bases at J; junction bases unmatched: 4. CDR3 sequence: CASGQVLGYTF. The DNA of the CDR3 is TGTGCCAGTGGACAGGTGCTTGGCTACACCTTC. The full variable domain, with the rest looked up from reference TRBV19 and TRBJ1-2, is DGGITQSPKYLFRKEGQNVTLSCEQNLNHDAMYWYRQDPGQGLRLIYYSQIVNDFQKGDIAEGYSVSREKKESFPLTVTSAQKNPTAFYLCASGQVLGYTFGSGTRLTVV.

The CDR3 is CASSSDYHPANEQFF. CDR3 coding DNA: TGTGCCAGCAGCAGTGACTATCATCCCGCCAATGAGCAGTTCTTC. V gene TRBV11-2 combines with J gene TRBJ2-1; D perhaps matches TRBD2 (5 bases). The CDR3 covers 15 residues. In germline, CDR1 is SGHAT, CDR2 FQNNGV. The V and J ends lost 5 bases and 6 bases respectively, with 17 bases between them. The full variable domain, with the rest looked up from reference TRBV11-2 and TRBJ2-1, is EAGVAQSPRYKIIEKRQSVAFWCNPISGHATLYWYQQILGQGPKLLIQFQNNGVVDDSQLPKDRFSAERLKGVDSTLKIQPAKLEDSAVYLCASSSDYHPANEQFFGPGTRLTVL.

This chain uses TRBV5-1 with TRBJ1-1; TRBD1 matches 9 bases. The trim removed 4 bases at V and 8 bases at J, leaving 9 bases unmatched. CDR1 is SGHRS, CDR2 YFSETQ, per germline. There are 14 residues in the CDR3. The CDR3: CASSGGRGTGEAFF. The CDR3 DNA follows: TGCGCCAGCAGCGGGGGACGGGGGACAGGGGAAGCTTTCTTT.

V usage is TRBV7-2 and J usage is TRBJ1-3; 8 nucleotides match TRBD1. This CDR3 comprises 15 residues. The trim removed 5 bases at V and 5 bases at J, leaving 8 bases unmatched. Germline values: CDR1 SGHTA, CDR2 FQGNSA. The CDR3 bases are TGTGCCAGCAGCACTCAACAGGGGGGAAGAAACACCATATATTTT. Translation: CASSTQQGGRNTIYF.

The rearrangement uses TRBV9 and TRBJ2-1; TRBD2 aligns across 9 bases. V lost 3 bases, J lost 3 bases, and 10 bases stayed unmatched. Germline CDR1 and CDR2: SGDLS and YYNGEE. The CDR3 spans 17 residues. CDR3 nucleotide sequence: TGTGCCAGCAGCGGGAGCGCGACTAGCGGACTCTACAATGAGCAGTTCTTC. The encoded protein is CASSGSATSGLYNEQFF.

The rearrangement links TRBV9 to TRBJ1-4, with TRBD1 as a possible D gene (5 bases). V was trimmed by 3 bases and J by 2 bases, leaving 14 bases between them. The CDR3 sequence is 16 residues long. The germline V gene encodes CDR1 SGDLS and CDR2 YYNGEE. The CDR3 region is CASSADRNPTNEKLFF. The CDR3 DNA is TGTGCCAGCAGCGCCGACAGAAATCCTACTAATGAAAAACTGTTTTTT.

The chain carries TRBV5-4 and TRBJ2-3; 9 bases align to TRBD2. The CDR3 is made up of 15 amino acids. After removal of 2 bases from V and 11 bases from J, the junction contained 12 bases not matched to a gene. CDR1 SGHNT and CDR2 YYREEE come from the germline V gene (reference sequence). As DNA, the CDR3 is TGTGCCAGCAGCTTAGCTTGGGAGGGACTAGCCAAGCAGTATTTT. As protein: CASSLAWEGLAKQYF.